This TCR beta chain was retrieved from a study of control samples from healthy donors and cancer patients. With 4 bases clipped from V and 0 bases from J, the junction kept 7 bases outside the gene matches. CDR1 and CDR2 (germline): LGHDT, YNNKEL (reference sequence). The CDR3 runs 17 residues. Clones were sequenced by immunoSEQ multiplex PCR, and TCRdb holds only the in-frame ones, with some missing. This sample has about 160,000 clones, with 96% found just once. Input material: blood. The sequence was collected from a woman in her 30s in good health. J is TRBJ2-1 and V is TRBV3-1 (or the pseudogene TRBV3-2), with TRBD2 matching over 9 bases. For the CDR3, the DNA is TGTGCCAGCAGCCCGACTAGCGGACAGAGCTCCTACAATGAGCAGTTCTTC. Protein: CASSPTSGQSSYNEQFF.